This is a list of T cell receptor beta chains from one sample in a study of T cell repertoires in cytomegalovirus infection. MiXCR, applied by TCRdb to the reads, yields one record per CDR3 protein. Among approximately 770,000 distinct CDR3 sequences, 25% to 35% were seen once, and the ten largest hold over 10%. No antigen has been assigned to these receptors. The starting material was cultured CD8+ T cells from PBMCs, obtained from culture after CMV antigen stimulation. These receptors were obtained from a human donor in good health (CMV status not recorded). Some clones in this sample may be carry-over from other donors' samples. Each CDR3 is given with its conserved first and last residue. The order of the fields is J gene, D gene, V gene, clone size, CDR3 DNA, CDR3 protein. D genes are given only for firm matches. The size of a clone is reported for some rows only, either as once, few or many, or as a class for expanded clones.

TRBJ1-5	TRBD1	TRBV6-2/TRBV6-3	few	TGTGCCAGCAGCCCGACAGGGTCGGGCAATCAGCCCCAGCATTTT	CASSPTGSGNQPQHF
TRBJ1-1	-	TRBV7-9	-	TGTGCCAGCAGCCCTACTGGGGTACCCACTGAAGCTTTCTTT	CASSPTGVPTEAFF
TRBJ1-1	-	TRBV19	-	TGTGCCAGTAGAGACCTCGGGACGGACACTGAAGCTTTCTTT	CASRDLGTDTEAFF
TRBJ1-2	-	TRBV19	-	TGTGCCAGCCAACCTACTTCCCGCACATCGACTAACTATGGCTACACCTTC	CASQPTSRTSTNYGYTF
TRBJ1-1	-	TRBV6-1	many	TGTGCCAGCCAACCAGGGGTAATTGAACCCACTGAAGCTTTCTTT	CASQPGVIEPTEAFF
TRBJ1-2	-	TRBV7-9	many	TGTGCCAGCAGCTTCCGGGACGGAGCTAACTATGGCTACACCTTC	CASSFRDGANYGYTF
TRBJ1-2	-	TRBV9	many	TGTGCCAGCAGCGTCGCAGATATCGTCTATGGCTACACCTTC	CASSVADIVYGYTF
TRBJ1-1	-	TRBV19	-	TGTGCCAGTAGTATGGGGCAGCTGAACACTGAAGCTTTCTTT	CASSMGQLNTEAFF
TRBJ2-5	TRBD1	TRBV7-9	few	TGTGCCAGCAGAAAGACAGGGCCGCTGGAGACCCAGTACTTC	CASRKTGPLETQYF
TRBJ1-1	-	TRBV19	-	TGTGCCAGTAGTATGGACAGCGATTACACTGAAGCTTTCTTT	CASSMDSDYTEAFF
TRBJ1-2	-	TRBV20-1	-	TGCAAGGCTCCGGCCGGGTCCGGTGGCTACACCTTC	CKAPAGSGGYTF
TRBJ1-5	-	TRBV6-6	-	TGTGCCAGCAGTTACGGGGGGGAGGAACAGCCCCAGCATTTT	CASSYGGEEQPQHF
TRBJ1-2	-	TRBV27	few	TGTGCCAGCAGTTTAAGGTTCAATGGCTATGGCTACACCTTC	CASSLRFNGYGYTF
TRBJ2-1	TRBD2	TRBV11-3	few	TGTGCCAGCAGCCCTCTAGGTAGCGGGGTTGGGGACAATGAGCAGTTCTTC	CASSPLGSGVGDNEQFF
TRBJ1-1	-	TRBV4-1	-	TGTGCCAGCAGCCAAGATTCTGGGGCACTGGGAAACACTGAAGCTTTCTTT	CASSQDSGALGNTEAFF
TRBJ2-7	TRBD2	TRBV2	-	TGTGCCAGCAGTGAAGACGTAGCGGGGGGCGTCGAGCAGTACTTC	CASSEDVAGGVEQYF
TRBJ1-1	-	TRBV6-8	-	TGTGCCAGCAGTCCGGGCCCTTCCTGGAGAACTGAAGCTTTCTTT	CASSPGPSWRTEAFF
TRBJ2-7	TRBD1	TRBV7-9	few	TGTGCCAGCAGCTTACTGGGACAGGGACACTACGAGCAGTACTTC	CASSLLGQGHYEQYF
TRBJ2-1	TRBD1	TRBV7-6	-	TGTGCCAGCAGCTTACAAGTGACAGGGACCTACAATGAGCAGTTCTTC	CASSLQVTGTYNEQFF
TRBJ2-3	-	TRBV6-5	few	TGTGCCAGCAGTATCCGGCTCACAGATACGCAGTATTTT	CASSIRLTDTQYF
TRBJ1-1	TRBD1	TRBV18	-	TGTGCCAGCTCACCTGGACAGGGAGTCATGAACACTGAAGCTTTCTTT	CASSPGQGVMNTEAFF
TRBJ2-3	-	TRBV7-2	many	TGTGCCAGCAGCTTAAACCCCCGCCGGGGGGCATCAGATACGCAGTATTTT	CASSLNPRRGASDTQYF
TRBJ1-5	-	TRBV28	-	TGTGCCAGCACCGTCTCTTTCCGGGACAGCAATCAGCCCCAGCATTTT	CASTVSFRDSNQPQHF
TRBJ1-5	-	TRBV12-3/TRBV12-4	-	TGTGCCAGCAGTTTTCGAGGGGGGAGCGAGGGCAATCAGCCCCAGCATTTT	CASSFRGGSEGNQPQHF
TRBJ1-1	-	TRBV14	few	TGTGCCAGCAGCCAAGTAGGGCCATCCATGAACACTGAAGCTTTCTTT	CASSQVGPSMNTEAFF
TRBJ2-1	TRBD2	TRBV27	-	TGTACCAGCAGAACTAGCGGGGAAACGGCCTACAATGAGCAGTTCTTC	CTSRTSGETAYNEQFF
TRBJ2-6	-	TRBV2	few	TGTGCCAGCACAGGAACCAACAGGGAATTGGACTCTGGGGCCAACGTCCTGACTTTC	CASTGTNRELDSGANVLTF
TRBJ2-7	-	TRBV11-2	-	TGTGCCAGCAGCCCAGTAGGTGGGCGCGAGCAGTACTTC	CASSPVGGREQYF
TRBJ2-3	-	TRBV6-5	few	TGTGCCAGCAGTTACTCGGACCCTACAGATACGCAGTATTTT	CASSYSDPTDTQYF
TRBJ1-3	-	TRBV4-1	-	TGCGCCAGCAGCCAAGCGGCGGACGGAAACACCATATATTTT	CASSQAADGNTIYF
TRBJ2-7	-	TRBV25-1	-	TGTGCCAGCAGTGGGGGGGTAGCTCGCGAGCAGTACTTC	CASSGGVAREQYF
TRBJ1-5	TRBD1	TRBV20-1	-	TGCAGTGCAAAAAGACAGGGGGCTCGGGAGCCCCAGCATTTT	CSAKRQGAREPQHF
TRBJ2-4	TRBD1	TRBV4-3	-	TGCGCCAGCAGCCAAGAACGACAGGGGGCGAGGGCCAAAAACATTCAGTACTTC	CASSQERQGARAKNIQYF
TRBJ1-2	-	TRBV12-5	-	TGTGCTAGTGGTTTAACAGGGTATCGGGGCTACACCTTC	CASGLTGYRGYTF
TRBJ2-1	TRBD2	TRBV7-6	few	TGTGCCAGCAGCTCCAGGACTAGCGGGTTCGAGCAGTTCTTC	CASSSRTSGFEQFF
TRBJ2-5	TRBD1	TRBV27	few	TGTGCCAGCAGTTTATCAAACAGGGGTCGTATCGGAGAGACCCAGTACTTC	CASSLSNRGRIGETQYF
TRBJ2-3	TRBD1	TRBV7-9	many	TGTGCCAGCAGCGGGACAGGGGGCACAGATACGCAGTATTTT	CASSGTGGTDTQYF
TRBJ2-5	TRBD2	TRBV7-2	many	TGTGCCAGCAGATTCGGACTAGCGGTCTACGAGACCCAGTACTTC	CASRFGLAVYETQYF
TRBJ1-5	-	TRBV7-9	-	TGTGCCAGCAGCTTAGCGGGCAGTCTACATCAGCCCCAGCATTTT	CASSLAGSLHQPQHF
TRBJ2-1	-	TRBV4-1	-	TGCGCCAGCAGCCAAGCTCGAGGACCTTACAATGAGCAGTTCTTC	CASSQARGPYNEQFF
TRBJ1-6	-	TRBV7-6	many	TGTGCCAGCAGCTCAGGGTTGTCTAATTCACCCCTCCACTTT	CASSSGLSNSPLHF
TRBJ2-4	TRBD1	TRBV24-1	-	TGTGCCACCAGTGACTCCACTGGACAGGGGGGATGGAGGATTCAGTACTTC	CATSDSTGQGGWRIQYF
TRBJ1-1	-	TRBV13	-	TGTGCCAGCAGCGGACAGCGGGCCACTGAAGCTTTCTTT	CASSGQRATEAFF
TRBJ1-1	-	TRBV7-9	few	TGTGCCAGCAGCTTAAGGAACGGAGACACTGAAGCTTTCTTT	CASSLRNGDTEAFF
TRBJ1-1	-	TRBV7-9	-	TGTGCCAGCAGCCTCCAATCCCCTGAAGCTTTCTTT	CASSLQSPEAFF
TRBJ1-1	-	TRBV6-1	-	TGTGCCAGCAGTCCCCATACCGGACGCAACACTGAAGCTTTCTTT	CASSPHTGRNTEAFF